The subject of this entry is one T cell receptor beta chain. Its target is unknown. Other DNA sequences within the sample encode an identical CDR3. Trimming at V came to 4 bases and at J to 5 bases, leaving 6 bases not matched to a gene. The germline V gene encodes CDR1 SGHNT and CDR2 YYREEE (reference sequence). The CDR3 sequence is 15 residues long. Method: immunoSEQ multiplex PCR; TCRdb's copy keeps in-frame clones and lacks some. The sample lists about 130,000 clones, roughly 93% occurring once. The data originate from a study of T cell responses to AZD1222 COVID-19 vaccine. Overall study results and limits: White British people made up most donors, females outnumbered males, and clonal diversity was possibly underestimated. Spike regions recognized by vaccine-associated CD4 TCRs spanned the protein, led by 160-218 and 743-854. Increased Spike-specific TCR breadth and depth were observed after two AZD1222 doses.

The receptor was derived from an adult in good health. The V and J genes are TRBV5-4 and TRBJ2-1; 10 bases align to TRBD2. Sequencing was performed on peripheral blood, taken on day 0 of AZD1222 vaccination. CDR3 sequence (DNA): TGTGCCAGCAGCCTGGGTGGACTAGCGGACAATGAGCAGTTCTTC. Translation: CASSLGGLADNEQFF. Based on the CDR3 plus reference TRBV5-4 and TRBJ2-1, the full variable domain is ETGVTQSPTHLIKTRGQQVTLRCSSQSGHNTVSWYQQALGQGPQFIFQYYREEENGRGNFPPRFSGLQFPNYSSELNVNALELDDSALYLCASSLGGLADNEQFFGPGTRLTVL.